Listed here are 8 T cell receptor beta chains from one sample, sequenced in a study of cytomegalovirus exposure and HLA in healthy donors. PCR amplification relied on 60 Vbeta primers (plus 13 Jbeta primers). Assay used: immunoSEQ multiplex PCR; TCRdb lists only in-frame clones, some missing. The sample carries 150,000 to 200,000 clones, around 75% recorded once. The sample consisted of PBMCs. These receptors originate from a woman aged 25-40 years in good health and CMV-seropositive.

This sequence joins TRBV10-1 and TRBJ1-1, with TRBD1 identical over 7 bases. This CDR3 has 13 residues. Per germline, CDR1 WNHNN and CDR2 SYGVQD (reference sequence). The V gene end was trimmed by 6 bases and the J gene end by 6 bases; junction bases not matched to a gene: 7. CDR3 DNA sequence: TGCGCCAGCAGCGAGACAGGGCAGGCTGAAGCTTTCTTT. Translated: CASSETGQAEAFF.

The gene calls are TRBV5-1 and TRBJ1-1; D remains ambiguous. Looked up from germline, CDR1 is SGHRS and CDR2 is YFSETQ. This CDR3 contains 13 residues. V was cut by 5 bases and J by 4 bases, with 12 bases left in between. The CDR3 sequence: CASRSKEGTEAFF. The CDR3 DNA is TGCGCCAGCAGGTCCAAGGAGGGCACTGAAGCTTTCTTT. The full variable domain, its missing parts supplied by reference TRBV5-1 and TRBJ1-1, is KAGVTQTPRYLIKTRGQQVTLSCSPISGHRSVSWYQQTPGQGLQFLFEYFSETQRNKGNFPGRFSGRQFSNSRSEMNVSTLELGDSALYLCASRSKEGTEAFFGQGTRLTVV.

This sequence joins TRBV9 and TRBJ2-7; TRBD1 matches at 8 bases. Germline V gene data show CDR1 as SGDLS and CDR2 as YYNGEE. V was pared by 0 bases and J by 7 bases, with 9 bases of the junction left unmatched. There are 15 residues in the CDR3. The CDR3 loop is CASSVDPRGRGEQYF. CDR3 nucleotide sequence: TGTGCCAGCAGCGTAGACCCCAGGGGGCGAGGAGAGCAGTACTTC.

This CDR3 reads CASSRDRVDGYTF. The DNA of the CDR3 is TGTGCCAGCAGCAGGGACAGGGTAGATGGCTACACCTTC. This chain links TRBV9 with TRBJ1-2; 9 nucleotides match TRBD1. With 4 bases clipped from V and 6 bases from J, the junction kept 4 bases outside the gene matches. Germline CDR1 SGDLS, CDR2 YYNGEE. The CDR3 runs 13 residues.

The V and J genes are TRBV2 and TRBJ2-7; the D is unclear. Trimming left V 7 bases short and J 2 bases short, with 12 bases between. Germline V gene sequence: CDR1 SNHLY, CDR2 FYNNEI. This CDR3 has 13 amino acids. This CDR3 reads CASTPGQTYEQYF. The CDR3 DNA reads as TGTGCCAGCACCCCAGGCCAGACCTACGAGCAGTACTTC.

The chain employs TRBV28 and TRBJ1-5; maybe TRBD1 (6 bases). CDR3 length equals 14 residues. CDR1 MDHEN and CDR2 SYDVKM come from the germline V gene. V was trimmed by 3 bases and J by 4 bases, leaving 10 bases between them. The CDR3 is CASSFGTRNQPQHF. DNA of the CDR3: TGTGCCAGCAGTTTCGGGACAAGGAATCAGCCCCAGCATTTT. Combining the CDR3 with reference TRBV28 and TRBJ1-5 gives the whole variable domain DVKVTQSSRYLVKRTGEKVFLECVQDMDHENMFWYRQDPGLGLRLIYFSYDVKMKEKGDIPEGYSVSREKKERFSLILESASTNQTSMYLCASSFGTRNQPQHFGDGTRLSIL.

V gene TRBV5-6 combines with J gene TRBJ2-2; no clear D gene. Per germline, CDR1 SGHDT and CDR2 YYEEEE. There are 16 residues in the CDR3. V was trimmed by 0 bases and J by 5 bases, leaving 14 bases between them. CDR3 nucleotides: TGTGCCAGCAGCTTGGCAGGCCAAGGTGGTACCGGGGAGCTGTTTTTT. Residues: CASSLAGQGGTGELFF.

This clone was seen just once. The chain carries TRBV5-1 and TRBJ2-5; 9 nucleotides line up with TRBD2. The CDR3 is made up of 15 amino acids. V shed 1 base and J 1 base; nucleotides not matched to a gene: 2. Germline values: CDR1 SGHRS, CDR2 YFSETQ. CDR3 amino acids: CASSLPAGGQETQYF. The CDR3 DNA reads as TGCGCCAGCAGCTTGCCAGCGGGGGGCCAAGAGACCCAGTACTTC.